This entry lists 20 T cell receptor beta chains sequenced from one sample in a study of CD8 T cells in Susac syndrome. RNA in amounts of about 0.45 to 1 ug was reverse transcribed with random hexamers. Each CDR3 protein gets one entry after TCRdb re-called the immunoSEQ multiplex PCR reads with MiXCR. Of some 190,000 distinct CDR3 sequences in the sample, 95% were seen once. Sequenced sample: CD4+ T cells from PBMCs. Source of these receptors: a human donor in good health.

This chain connects TRBV27 to TRBJ2-1; no clear D gene. The CDR3 covers 11 residues. With 10 bases removed from V and 7 bases from J, the gap between germline ends came to 11 bases. Looked up from germline, CDR1 is MNHEY and CDR2 is SMNVEV (reference sequence). DNA of the CDR3: TGTGCCACTTCGACGGTAAATGAGCAGTTCTTC. Protein sequence: CATSTVNEQFF.

The chain joins TRBV20-1 to TRBJ2-5; D gene uncertain. CDR1 DFQATT and CDR2 SNEGSKA come from the germline V gene (reference sequence). V was clipped by 0 bases and J by 0 bases, with 14 bases between them. The CDR3 runs 16 residues. This chain's CDR3 is CSARDLDLGYQETQYF. CDR3 nucleotides: TGCAGTGCTAGAGATCTCGACTTGGGGTACCAAGAGACCCAGTACTTC.

The chain uses TRBV20-1 and TRBJ1-1, with TRBD1 as a possible D gene (6 bases). The germline V gene has CDR1 DFQATT and CDR2 SNEGSKA (reference sequence). The CDR3 consists of 13 residues. CDR3 loop: CLGAGSMNTEAFF. The CDR3 DNA reads as TGCCTGGGGGCAGGGTCCATGAACACTGAAGCTTTCTTT.

This chain links TRBV29-1 with TRBJ2-4; D gene ambiguous. Germline CDR1 and CDR2: SQVTM and ANQGSEA. V was trimmed by 1 base and J by 8 bases, leaving 12 bases between them. The CDR3 loop spans 13 amino acids. CDR3 residues: CSVEVGSADIQYF. The CDR3 nucleotides read TGCAGCGTTGAAGTGGGGTCCGCGGACATTCAGTACTTC.

CDR3 DNA: TGTGCCAGCAGCCAAGGACAGAACACCGGGGAGCTGTTTTTT. It yields the protein CASSQGQNTGELFF. The rearrangement joins TRBV3-1 to TRBJ2-2; D is uncertain. The V end was cut by 1 base, the J end by 1 base, with 4 bases between. Germline lookup yields CDR1 LGHDT and CDR2 YNNKEL (reference sequence). This CDR3 is built from 14 residues.

This CDR3 is CSASSGSLDEQYV. The CDR3 DNA reads as TGCAGTGCTTCAAGCGGGAGCTTGGACGAGCAGTACGTC. The chain has TRBV20-1 and TRBJ2-7, with 8 bases identical to TRBD2. Trimming cost V 5 bases and J 5 bases; bases outside gene matches: 8. This CDR3 is 13 amino acids long. In germline, CDR1 is DFQATT, CDR2 SNEGSKA (reference sequence).

The chain has TRBV3-1 and TRBJ2-3; 8 bases line up with TRBD2. This CDR3 spans 14 amino acids. The V gene's germline CDR1 is LGHDT and CDR2 YNNKEL (reference sequence). V lost 4 bases, J lost 2 bases, and 2 bases stayed unmatched. CDR3 sequence (DNA): TGTGCCAGCAGCCGTAGCGGGGTCACAGATACGCAGTATTTT. Translated: CASSRSGVTDTQYF.

The V call is TRBV7-2, the J call TRBJ2-7; a weak D match, TRBD1 (7 bases). There are 15 residues in the CDR3. In germline, CDR1 is SGHTA, CDR2 FQGNSA. The germline V and J ends were trimmed by 7 bases and 4 bases, with 20 bases remaining between them. The DNA for the CDR3 is TGTGCCAGCACCCGAGGCGGGACAGAGGCTTACGAGCAGTACTTC. Amino acid sequence: CASTRGGTEAYEQYF.

This chain connects TRBV12-3 or TRBV12-4 to TRBJ2-2; D call uncertain. Trimming stripped 2 bases from V and 3 bases from J, with 4 bases between. The CDR3 has 13 residues. CDR3 in amino acids: CASSLRDTGELFF. The DNA for the CDR3 is TGTGCCAGCAGTTTAAGGGACACCGGGGAGCTGTTTTTT.

This clonotype turned up a few times. This chain joins TRBV2 and TRBJ2-3, with 12 nucleotides matching TRBD2. With 2 bases clipped from V and 3 bases from J, the junction kept 0 bases outside the gene matches. There are 15 residues in the CDR3. Germline V CDR1 and CDR2: SNHLY, FYNNEI. CDR3 coding DNA: TGTGCCAGCAGTGAACTAGCGGGGGGGACAGATACGCAGTATTTT. Translating it yields CASSELAGGTDTQYF.

The V gene is TRBV20-1, the J gene TRBJ2-1, with TRBD2 matching over 9 bases. Germline V gives CDR1 DFQATT, CDR2 SNEGSKA (reference sequence). The junction had 6 bases not matched to a gene; V was cut back by 7 bases and J by 5 bases. The CDR3 sequence is 13 residues long. The CDR3 loop is CSGLAGADNEQFF. For the CDR3, the DNA is TGCAGTGGCTTAGCGGGAGCAGACAATGAGCAGTTCTTC.

The chain links TRBV29-1 to TRBJ2-4; D possibly corresponds to TRBD1 (8 bases). Germline CDR1 reads SQVTM; CDR2 reads ANQGSEA. Between the trimmed V and J ends, which lost 0 bases and 3 bases, there was a span of 24 bases. The CDR3 sequence is 19 residues long. In DNA form, the CDR3 reads TGCAGCGTTGAAGAAGGGGGGGGCTCGACAGGGGTTCTCAAAAACATTCAGTACTTC. Translating gives CSVEEGGGSTGVLKNIQYF. Full variable domain (rest looked up from reference TRBV29-1 and TRBJ2-4): SAVISQKPSRDICQRGTSLTIQCQVDSQVTMMFWYRQQPGQSLTLIATANQGSEATYESGFVIDKFPISRPNLTFSTLTVSNMSPEDSSIYLCSVEEGGGSTGVLKNIQYFGAGTRLSVL.

This clonotype was counted only a few times. The chain carries TRBV7-8 and TRBJ2-7, with no clear D. V lost 1 base and J lost 3, with 7 bases in between. CDR1 is SGHVS and CDR2 is FQNEAQ in the germline V gene. The CDR3 consists of 13 residues. CDR3 DNA: TGTGCCAGCAGCTTAGGGGCAATCTACGAGCAGTACGTC. Protein: CASSLGAIYEQYV.

The chain links TRBV20-1 to TRBJ2-2; D is tentatively TRBD1 or TRBD2 (5 bases each). Trimming cost V 3 bases and J 4 bases, with 15 bases left between them. CDR3 size: 15 residues. CDR1 is DFQATT and CDR2 is SNEGSKA in the germline V gene (reference sequence). The CDR3 DNA reads TGCAGTGCTAGGGCCGGATGGGGGTTCACCGGGGAGCTGTTTTTT. Protein sequence: CSARAGWGFTGELFF.

The V gene is TRBV18, the J gene TRBJ2-7; maybe TRBD1 (5 bases). Germline V CDR1 and CDR2: KGHSH, LQKENI. The V and J ends lost 1 base and 7 bases respectively, with 8 bases between them. The CDR3 is made up of 12 amino acids. The CDR3 DNA reads TGTGCCAGCTCACCACAGGGGCAGGAGCAGTACGTC. This translates into CASSPQGQEQYV.

The CDR3 spells CASSPPVLYEQYF. In DNA form, the CDR3 reads TGTGCCAGCTCTCCCCCAGTGTTGTACGAGCAGTACTTC. The V call is TRBV18, the J call TRBJ2-7, with D uncertain. Germline CDR1 and CDR2: KGHSH and LQKENI. The CDR3 spans 13 residues. Trimming removed 6 bases at V and 4 bases at J, with 13 bases between. The full variable domain, its missing parts supplied by reference TRBV18 and TRBJ2-7, is NAGVMQNPRHLVRRRGQEARLRCSPMKGHSHVYWYRQLPEEGLKFMVYLQKENIIDESGMPKERFSAEFPKEGPSILRIQQVVRGDSAAYFCASSPPVLYEQYFGPGTRLTVT.

This clonotype is a singleton in its sample. The chain couples TRBV20-1 to TRBJ2-3; TRBD2 agrees at 13 bases. V shed 6 bases, J shed 5 bases, and the junction held 8 bases outside the gene matches. Germline V gene sequence: CDR1 DFQATT, CDR2 SNEGSKA (reference sequence). The length of the CDR3 is 15 residues. CDR3 coding DNA: TGCAGTGCCCCTACTAGCGGGGGGGCGATAGATACGCAGTATTTT. This encodes CSAPTSGGAIDTQYF.

This clonotype was seen more than once but under ten times. The J gene is TRBJ2-2, the V gene TRBV12-3 or TRBV12-4, with no clear D. The V end was cut by 2 bases, the J end by 0 bases, with 7 bases between. The CDR3 runs to 15 residues. The DNA of the CDR3 is TGTGCCAGCAGTTTAACTGGGGCGAACACCGGGGAGCTGTTTTTT. Translating it yields CASSLTGANTGELFF.

A single count supports this clonotype. The chain joins TRBV3-1 to TRBJ2-5, with a tentative D call TRBD2 (6 bases). Germline V gene lookup returns CDR1 LGHDT and CDR2 YNNKEL (reference sequence). The CDR3 is 17 amino acids. V was pared by 4 bases and J by 3 bases, with 21 bases between. CDR3 loop: CASSLPRGGASKETQYF. DNA of the CDR3: TGTGCCAGCAGCCTTCCTCGGGGCGGGGCGTCCAAAGAGACCCAGTACTTC.

The V call is TRBV29-1, the J call TRBJ2-3; D not certain. V lost 6 bases, J lost 3 bases, and 10 bases lay in between. There are 12 residues in the CDR3. Germline assignment: CDR1 SQVTM and CDR2 ANQGSEA. The CDR3 protein is CSVQDGTDTQYF. The CDR3 DNA follows: TGCAGCGTCCAAGACGGAACAGATACGCAGTATTTT.